Shown below are 19 T cell receptor beta chains from a single sample sequenced in a study of regulatory T cells in long-lasting Graves disease. This sample's time point: persistent/refractory GD, antithyroid drugs over 5 years with positive TRAb. PBMC RNA was the source of the TCR library. iRepertoire HTBI primers and Arm-PCR of CDR3 regions built TCR beta libraries. TCRdb re-analysed the multiplex PCR reads in MiXCR, keeping a single row per CDR3 protein. The sample has 300,000 or so distinct CDR3 sequences; around 19% are singletons. The sequencing here drew on peripheral blood mononuclear cells (PBMCs), taken when the disease was refractory, from a patient treated with antithyroid drugs. These receptors all come from a female donor with Graves disease.

This clonotype was recorded a few times. This chain connects TRBV7-9 to TRBJ1-4; 12 bases map to TRBD1. Germline loops: CDR1 SEHNR, CDR2 FQNEAQ (reference sequence). The CDR3 consists of 14 residues. Trimming at V came to 6 bases and at J to 7 bases, leaving 3 bases not matched to a gene. CDR3 amino acids: CASRGTGGSEKLFF. The CDR3, as DNA: TGTGCCAGCAGGGGGACAGGGGGCAGTGAAAAACTGTTTTTT.

This clonotype was counted many times. This rearrangement joins TRBV30 to TRBJ1-5, with D possibly matching TRBD1 (6 bases). Trimming took 1 base from V and 4 from J, leaving 17 bases between them. Germline assignment: CDR1 GTSNPN and CDR2 SVGIG (reference sequence). The CDR3 loop spans 16 amino acids. Here the CDR3 reads CAWSATGSLPNQPQHF. CDR3 bases: TGTGCCTGGAGTGCGACAGGTTCCTTACCAAATCAGCCCCAGCATTTT.

The CDR3 here is CAWRNGGGPGELFF. Written as DNA, the CDR3 is TGTGCCTGGAGAAACGGGGGGGGCCCCGGGGAGCTGTTTTTT. The chain recombines TRBV30 with TRBJ2-2; 8 bases agree with TRBD2. Per the germline V gene, CDR1 is GTSNPN and CDR2 is SVGIG (reference sequence). V lost 3 bases, J lost 6 bases, and 6 bases stayed unmatched. The CDR3 covers 14 residues. Complete variable domain (other parts from reference TRBV30 and TRBJ2-2): SQTIHQWPATLVQPVGSPLSLECTVEGTSNPNLYWYRQAAGRGLQLLFYSVGIGQISSEVPQNLSASRPQDRQFILSSKKLLLSDSGFYLCAWRNGGGPGELFFGEGSRLTVL.

Concerning this clonotype itself: The junction differs from germline at one of its ends, possibly a read error. V gene TRBV28 combines with J gene TRBJ2-1, with 11 bases aligning to TRBD1. Germline V gene lookup returns CDR1 MDHEN and CDR2 SYDVKM. The CDR3 is 14 amino acids. In DNA, the CDR3 is TGTGCCGGCAGCCTATATGGGACAGGGGGTGAGCAGTTCTTC. Its translation is CAGSLYGTGGEQFF.

This clonotype was detected many times. The rearrangement uses TRBV28 and TRBJ1-1; no definite D call. This CDR3 spans 14 amino acids. Germline V lookup: CDR1 MDHEN, CDR2 SYDVKM. Between the trimmed V and J ends, which lost 10 bases and 5 bases, there was a span of 20 bases. The CDR3 region is CATNGEGGLTEAFF. The CDR3 bases are TGTGCCACCAACGGGGAGGGTGGCTTGACTGAAGCTTTCTTT.

The chain couples TRBV27 to TRBJ2-3, with 13 positions matching TRBD2. The V gene's germline CDR1 is MNHEY and CDR2 SMNVEV (reference sequence). The CDR3 totals 15 residues. The V segment lost 6 bases and the J segment 10 bases; nucleotides outside the gene matches: 10. The CDR3 loop is CASSPNGLAGEAQYF. The CDR3 nucleotides are TGTGCCAGCAGCCCTAACGGACTAGCGGGAGAGGCGCAGTATTTT.

The V gene is TRBV19, the J gene TRBJ2-7, with a weak D call TRBD1 (6 bases). The CDR3 is 13 amino acids. The germline V gene has CDR1 LNHDA and CDR2 SQIVND (reference sequence). Trimming shortened V by 0 bases and J by 6 bases, and 9 bases separated the two germline ends. The CDR3 loop reads CASSIDRGGEQYF. Written as DNA, the CDR3 is TGTGCCAGTAGTATAGACAGGGGTGGCGAGCAGTACTTC. The full variable domain, completed using reference TRBV19 and TRBJ2-7, is DGGITQSPKYLFRKEGQNVTLSCEQNLNHDAMYWYRQDPGQGLRLIYYSQIVNDFQKGDIAEGYSVSREKKESFPLTVTSAQKNPTAFYLCASSIDRGGEQYFGPGTRLTVT.

This clonotype was counted a few times. This CDR3 reads CASSRPGAGVRNEQFF. In nucleotides, the CDR3 is TGTGCCAGCAGCCGGCCGGGGGCGGGAGTGAGGAATGAGCAGTTCTTC. The chain has TRBV12-3 or TRBV12-4 and TRBJ2-1, with D perhaps matching TRBD2 (7 bases). V dropped 6 bases and J dropped 7 bases, with 22 bases sitting between them. The CDR3 spans 16 residues.

This clonotype occurred a few times. J is TRBJ2-7 and V is TRBV7-2; D might be TRBD2 (7 bases). This CDR3 is 15 amino acids long. CDR1 is SGHTA and CDR2 is FQGNSA in the germline V gene. Between the trimmed V and J ends, which lost 5 bases and 7 bases, there was a span of 21 bases. DNA for the CDR3: TGTGCCAGCAGCCAAAGGTGGGGGGGCCGTGAAGAGCAGTACTTC. Translated, it gives CASSQRWGGREEQYF.

The table lists this clonotype with many counts. The rearrangement links TRBV7-9 to TRBJ2-5; 8 bases align to TRBD1. Losses at the gene ends were 3 bases for V and 2 bases for J; bases not matched to a gene: 11. The germline V gene has CDR1 SEHNR and CDR2 FQNEAQ (reference sequence). The CDR3 length is 17 residues. CDR3 DNA: TGTGCCAGCAGCTTCCGTACCGACAGGGGTGGGCAAGAGACCCAGTACTTC. It encodes CASSFRTDRGGQETQYF.

For this clonotype: A much more abundant neighbour one base away suggests this may be a read error. The CDR3 region has the DNA TGTGACAGCAGCTGGGACCGACAGGGGGAGGAGACCCAGTACTTC. Amino acids: CDSSWDRQGEETQYF. This sequence joins TRBV7-9 and TRBJ2-5; 9 nucleotides align to TRBD1. Per the germline V gene, CDR1 is SEHNR and CDR2 is FQNEAQ (reference sequence). CDR3 length equals 15 residues.

In this sample, this clonotype turned up a few times. The CDR3 region is CASSVAHRAPLHF. The DNA of the CDR3 is TGTGCCAGCAGCGTAGCCCACAGAGCACCCCTCCACTTT. V and J are TRBV9 and TRBJ1-6, with D hard to call. Per the germline V gene, CDR1 is SGDLS and CDR2 is YYNGEE. V dropped 0 bases and J dropped 11 bases, with 9 bases sitting between them. This CDR3 contains 13 residues.

This clonotype was recorded many times. The chain has TRBV12-3 or TRBV12-4 and TRBJ2-2; possibly TRBD2 for D (6 bases). CDR3 length: 15 amino acids. V was pared by 7 bases and J by 6 bases, with 18 bases between. In DNA form, the CDR3 reads TGTGCCAGCAACCCCGGGAGCCTCGGGGCCGGGGAGCTGTTTTTT. It translates to CASNPGSLGAGELFF.

This clonotype showed up many times. This chain uses TRBV12-3 or TRBV12-4 with TRBJ1-1; 10 bases are a match to TRBD1. V lost 5 bases, J lost 7 bases, and 7 bases stayed unmatched. The CDR3 sequence is 14 residues long. The CDR3 here is CASSPTGGGIEAFF. The CDR3 DNA reads TGTGCCAGCAGTCCGACAGGGGGCGGTATTGAAGCTTTCTTT.

This clonotype appeared many times. This rearrangement joins TRBV30 to TRBJ1-1, with TRBD1 as a possible D gene (5 bases). This CDR3 contains 12 residues. CDR1 and CDR2 (germline): GTSNPN, SVGIG (reference sequence). The CDR3 nucleotides are TGTGCTCGGGGGAACATGAACACTGAAGCTTTCTTT. It encodes CARGNMNTEAFF.

This sequence joins TRBV6-2 or TRBV6-3 and TRBJ1-1; possible D gene TRBD1, 5 bases. Deletions cut 3 bases from V and 4 bases from J, with 12 bases between. Germline assignment: CDR1 MNHEY and CDR2 SVGEGT. CDR3 size: 14 residues. CDR3 sequence: CASSYLPGRTEAFF. In nucleotides, the CDR3 is TGTGCCAGCAGTTATCTTCCGGGACGCACTGAAGCTTTCTTT.

This chain links TRBV7-2 with TRBJ2-7; no firm D call. The V gene lost 5 bases and the J gene lost 0 bases, with 14 bases spanning the gap. Germline loops: CDR1 SGHTA, CDR2 FQGNSA. This CDR3 is built from 15 residues. The CDR3 DNA is TGTGCCAGCAGCCCCACTGGGATCCCCTCCTACGAGCAGTACTTC. This codes for CASSPTGIPSYEQYF.

This clonotype was observed many times. This chain uses TRBV29-1 with TRBJ2-5; a weak D match, TRBD1 (5 bases). The V gene's germline CDR1 is SQVTM and CDR2 ANQGSEA. The CDR3 totals 15 residues. V was pared by 0 bases and J by 1 base, with 12 bases between. CDR3 coding DNA: TGCAGCGTTGAAGAAAGGCTGGACATCCAAGAGACCCAGTACTTC. This translates into CSVEERLDIQETQYF.

The rearrangement joins TRBV5-4 to TRBJ2-5; D uncertain. The V gene lost 2 bases and the J gene lost 6 bases, with 11 bases spanning the gap. The CDR3 sequence is 13 residues long. Germline assignment: CDR1 SGHNT and CDR2 YYREEE (reference sequence). The CDR3: CASSFPTEQTQYF. CDR3 nucleotides: TGTGCCAGCAGCTTTCCCACCGAGCAGACCCAGTACTTC.